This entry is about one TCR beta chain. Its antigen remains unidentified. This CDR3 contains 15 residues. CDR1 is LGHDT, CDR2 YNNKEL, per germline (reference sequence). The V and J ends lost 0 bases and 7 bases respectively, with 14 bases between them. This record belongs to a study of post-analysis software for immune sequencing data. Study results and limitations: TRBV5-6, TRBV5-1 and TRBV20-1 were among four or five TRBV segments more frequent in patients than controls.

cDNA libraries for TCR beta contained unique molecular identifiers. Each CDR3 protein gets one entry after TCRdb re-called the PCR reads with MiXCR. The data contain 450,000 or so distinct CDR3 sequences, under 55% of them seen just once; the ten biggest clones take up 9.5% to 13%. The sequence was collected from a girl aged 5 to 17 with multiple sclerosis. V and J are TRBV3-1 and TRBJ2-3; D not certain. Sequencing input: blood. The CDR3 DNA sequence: TGTGCCAGCAGCCAAGAACGGACCCGGCATAATACGCAGTATTTT. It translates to CASSQERTRHNTQYF.